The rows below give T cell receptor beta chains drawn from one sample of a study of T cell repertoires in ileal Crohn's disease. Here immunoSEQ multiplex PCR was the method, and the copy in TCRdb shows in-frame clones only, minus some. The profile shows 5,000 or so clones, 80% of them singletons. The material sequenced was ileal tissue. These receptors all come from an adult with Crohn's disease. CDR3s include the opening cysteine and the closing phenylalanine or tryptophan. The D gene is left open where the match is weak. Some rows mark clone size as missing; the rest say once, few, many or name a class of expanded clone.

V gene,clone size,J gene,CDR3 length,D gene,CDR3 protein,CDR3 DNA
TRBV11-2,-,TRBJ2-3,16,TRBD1,CASSYGTGGRTDTQYF,TGTGCCAGCAGCTATGGGACAGGGGGCCGGACAGATACGCAGTATTTT
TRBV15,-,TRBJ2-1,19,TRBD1,CATSIRTGGAPSEYNEQFF,TGTGCCACCAGCATTCGGACAGGGGGCGCCCCTTCAGAGTACAATGAGCAGTTCTTC
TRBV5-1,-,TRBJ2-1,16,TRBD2,CASSPRSSGIYNEQFF,TGCGCCAGCAGCCCCCGGTCTAGCGGGATCTACAATGAGCAGTTCTTC
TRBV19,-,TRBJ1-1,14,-,CASSIDAGYSEAFF,TGTGCCAGTAGTATAGACGCCGGATACAGTGAAGCTTTCTTT
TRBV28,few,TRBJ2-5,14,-,CASSFRREWETQYF,TGTGCCAGCAGTTTCCGGAGAGAATGGGAGACCCAGTACTTC
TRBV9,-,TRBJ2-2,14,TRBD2,CASRSLAGTGELFF,TGTGCCAGCAGAAGCCTAGCGGGCACCGGGGAGCTGTTTTTT
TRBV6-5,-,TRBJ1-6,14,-,CASRRDSSNSPLHF,TGTGCCAGCAGGAGAGACAGTAGTAATTCACCCCTCCACTTT
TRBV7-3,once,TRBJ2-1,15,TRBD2,CASSIGLAGKNEQFF,TGTGCCAGCAGCATCGGACTAGCGGGAAAGAATGAGCAGTTCTTC
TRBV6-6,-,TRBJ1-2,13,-,CASSPTGDYGYTF,TGTGCCAGCAGTCCCACGGGGGACTATGGCTACACCTTC
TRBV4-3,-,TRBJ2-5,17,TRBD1,CASSQDLGAGGVETQYF,TGCGCCAGCAGCCAAGATTTGGGGGCAGGGGGCGTAGAGACCCAGTACTTC
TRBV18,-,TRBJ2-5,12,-,CASSPALETQYF,TGTGCCAGCTCACCCGCGTTGGAGACCCAGTACTTC
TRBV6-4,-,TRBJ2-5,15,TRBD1,CASSDSDRGSKTQYF,TGTGCCAGCAGTGACTCTGACAGGGGGAGCAAGACCCAGTACTTC
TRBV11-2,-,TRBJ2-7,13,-,CASSLPVSREQYF,TGTGCCAGCAGCTTGCCCGTTTCGAGGGAGCAGTACTTC
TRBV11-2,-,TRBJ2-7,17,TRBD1,CASSFGTGGTNSYEQYF,TGTGCCAGCAGCTTTGGGACAGGGGGCACAAATTCCTACGAGCAGTACTTC
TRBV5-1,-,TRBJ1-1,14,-,CASSLGQPNTEAFF,TGCGCCAGCAGCTTAGGACAGCCGAACACTGAAGCTTTCTTT
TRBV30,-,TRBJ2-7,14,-,CAWSNSQGLYEQYF,TGTGCCTGGAGTAACTCCCAGGGCCTCTACGAGCAGTACTTC
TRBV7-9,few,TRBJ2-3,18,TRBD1,CASTFLRGSGIISDTQYF,TGTGCCAGCACCTTCCTCAGGGGGAGTGGAATCATTTCAGATACGCAGTATTTT
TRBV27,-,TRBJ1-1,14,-,CASSLVGTNTEAFF,TGTGCCAGCAGTTTAGTTGGGACAAACACTGAAGCTTTCTTT
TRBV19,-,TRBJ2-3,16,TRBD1,CASSIAQGTGGSTQYF,TGTGCCAGTAGTATAGCCCAAGGGACAGGGGGCAGTACGCAGTATTTT
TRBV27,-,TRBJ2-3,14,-,CASRPRSGRATQYF,TGTGCCAGCAGGCCGCGCTCAGGGCGCGCTACGCAGTATTTT
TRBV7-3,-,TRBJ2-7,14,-,CASSLTPGPCEQYF,TGTGCCAGCAGCTTAACGCCGGGTCCCTGCGAGCAGTACTTC
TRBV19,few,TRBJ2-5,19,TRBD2,CASSSEGLAGSLRRETQYF,TGTGCCAGTAGTAGTGAGGGACTAGCGGGTTCTCTACGGAGGGAGACCCAGTACTTC
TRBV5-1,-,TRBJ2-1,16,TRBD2,CASSLGLAGYYNEQFF,TGCGCCAGCAGCTTAGGACTAGCGGGATACTACAATGAGCAGTTCTTC
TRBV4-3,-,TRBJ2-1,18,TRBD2,CASSQESGLAGGPHEQFF,TGCGCCAGCAGCCAAGAAAGTGGACTAGCGGGAGGGCCCCACGAGCAGTTCTTC